This entry concerns a single TCR beta chain. Generated by immunoSEQ multiplex PCR, the TCRdb table keeps only in-frame clones and is missing some. The top ten clones hold about 7.1% of a sample with 150,000 to 200,000 clones, around 86% of them seen once. While infection was still active, Seattle patients were enrolled and then followed longitudinally. This sample was taken from a study of blood T cell repertoires in COVID-19. Germline values: CDR1 KGHSH, CDR2 LQKENI. V shed 5 bases and J shed 3 bases, with 10 bases lying between them. The CDR3 loop spans 13 amino acids. The rearrangement joins TRBV18 to TRBJ1-1; D gene uncertain. Material for sequencing was peripheral blood. This TCR came from an older woman with COVID-19, enrolled during active disease. CDR3 amino acids: CASSYVEDTEAFF. For the CDR3, the DNA is TGTGCCAGCTCATACGTTGAGGACACTGAAGCTTTCTTT. The entire variable domain, with the rest obtained from reference TRBV18 and TRBJ1-1, is as follows: NAGVMQNPRHLVRRRGQEARLRCSPMKGHSHVYWYRQLPEEGLKFMVYLQKENIIDESGMPKERFSAEFPKEGPSILRIQQVVRGDSAAYFCASSYVEDTEAFFGQGTRLTVV.